This is a list of T cell receptor beta chains from one sample in a study of cytomegalovirus exposure and HLA in healthy donors. Sequencing was performed with immunoSEQ multiplex PCR; in TCRdb, only in-frame clones are kept and a portion is missing. Of under 100,000 clones listed, 96% were seen once; the top ten hold 0.78%. Sample: PBMCs. These receptors were obtained from a man aged 18 to 35 in good health and CMV-seronegative. CDR3s include the opening cysteine and the closing phenylalanine or tryptophan. Fields, in order: J gene, V gene, D gene, clone size, CDR3 DNA, CDR3 protein. A D gene is named only where the DNA matches it firmly. Clone size, where shown, is once, few, many, or a class for clones that have expanded.

TRBJ1-5	TRBV28	-	-	TGTGCCAGCAGCCTAGGGGTTCAGCCCCAGCATTTT	CASSLGVQPQHF
TRBJ2-3	TRBV4-3	-	-	TGCGCCAGCAGCCAAGTGTATGGAGTAGCAGATACGCAGTATTTT	CASSQVYGVADTQYF
TRBJ1-1	TRBV29-1	TRBD1	once	TGCAGCGGAATGAGACCGGGCAGGGGGCGCGTGGAAGCTTTCTTT	CSGMRPGRGRVEAFF
TRBJ2-6	TRBV28	-	-	TGTGCCAGCGGCAGGGGATCCACTGGGGCCAACGTCCTGACTTTC	CASGRGSTGANVLTF
TRBJ2-5	TRBV4-1	-	-	TGCGCCAGCAGCCAACCTCTCCAGGGACAAGAGACCCAGTACTTC	CASSQPLQGQETQYF
TRBJ2-3	TRBV7-2	-	-	TGTGCCAGCAGCCCCCGTCCTTCGGGCACAGATACGCAGTATTTT	CASSPRPSGTDTQYF
TRBJ1-5	TRBV6-6	TRBD1	-	TGTGCCAGCAGTTACTCCGGGACAGGGGAAGACGGCCCCCAGCATTTT	CASSYSGTGEDGPQHF
TRBJ2-7	TRBV5-1	TRBD1	-	TGCGCCAGCAGCACCCAGGACAGGGGAACCTACGAGCAGTACTTC	CASSTQDRGTYEQYF
TRBJ2-5	TRBV2	-	-	TGTGCCAGCAGTGAATACGGACAGTACCAAGGGACCCAGTACTTC	CASSEYGQYQGTQYF
TRBJ1-2	TRBV12-5	-	-	TGTGCTAGTGGTTTGGGGACACGTAACTATGGCTACACCTTC	CASGLGTRNYGYTF
TRBJ1-4	TRBV29-1	TRBD1	-	TGCAGCGTCGGACAGGGGTTTGGATATGAAAAACTGTTTTTT	CSVGQGFGYEKLFF
TRBJ1-2	TRBV7-8	TRBD1	-	TGTGCCAGCAGCTTAGCGCCGGGACAGGAAAACTATGGCTACACCTTC	CASSLAPGQENYGYTF
TRBJ1-5	TRBV18	-	-	TGTGCCAGCTCACCAACAGAAGGGGGAAGCAATCAGCCCCAGCATTTT	CASSPTEGGSNQPQHF
TRBJ1-2	TRBV5-1	TRBD1	-	TGCGCCAGCAGCTTGGAGGACAGGGTTGGCTACACCTTC	CASSLEDRVGYTF
TRBJ1-3	TRBV6-5	TRBD1	-	TGTGCCAGCAGCGAGGGACAGGGTGGAAACACCATATATTTT	CASSEGQGGNTIYF
TRBJ2-7	TRBV6-5	-	-	TGTGCCAGCAGTTACGTGACAGGGGAGGGTTACGAGCAGTACTTC	CASSYVTGEGYEQYF
TRBJ2-1	TRBV9	TRBD2	-	TGTGCCAGCAGCCCCCGTTACGCTAGCGGGAGTAATGAGCAGTTCTTC	CASSPRYASGSNEQFF
TRBJ2-1	TRBV11-3	TRBD2	-	TGTGCCAGCAGCCCCGGGGGGTCCAATGAGCAGTTCTTC	CASSPGGSNEQFF
TRBJ1-5	TRBV4-1	-	-	TGCGCCAGCAGCCAAGATTCAGGGTATCAGCCCCAGCATTTT	CASSQDSGYQPQHF
TRBJ2-3	TRBV27	-	-	TGTGCCAGCAGCCCACCCGGCGGGGCAGATACGCAGTATTTT	CASSPPGGADTQYF
TRBJ2-3	TRBV6-5	TRBD1	-	TGTGCCAGCAGCCCCGGGACAGGGGGAACGCAGTATTTT	CASSPGTGGTQYF
TRBJ2-2	TRBV30	TRBD1	once	TGTGCCTGGAGTCATAATGCAGGGGGCGGTGGCGGGGAGCTGTTTTTT	CAWSHNAGGGGGELFF
TRBJ2-3	TRBV27	-	-	TGTGCCAGAAACCTCAGAAATACGCAGTATTTT	CARNLRNTQYF
TRBJ1-4	TRBV5-1	-	-	TGCGCCAGCAGCCAAACAACAACTAATGAAAAACTGTTTTTT	CASSQTTTNEKLFF
TRBJ2-7	TRBV5-1	-	-	TGCGCCAGCAGCTTGGGCCCGGACGAGCAGTACTTC	CASSLGPDEQYF